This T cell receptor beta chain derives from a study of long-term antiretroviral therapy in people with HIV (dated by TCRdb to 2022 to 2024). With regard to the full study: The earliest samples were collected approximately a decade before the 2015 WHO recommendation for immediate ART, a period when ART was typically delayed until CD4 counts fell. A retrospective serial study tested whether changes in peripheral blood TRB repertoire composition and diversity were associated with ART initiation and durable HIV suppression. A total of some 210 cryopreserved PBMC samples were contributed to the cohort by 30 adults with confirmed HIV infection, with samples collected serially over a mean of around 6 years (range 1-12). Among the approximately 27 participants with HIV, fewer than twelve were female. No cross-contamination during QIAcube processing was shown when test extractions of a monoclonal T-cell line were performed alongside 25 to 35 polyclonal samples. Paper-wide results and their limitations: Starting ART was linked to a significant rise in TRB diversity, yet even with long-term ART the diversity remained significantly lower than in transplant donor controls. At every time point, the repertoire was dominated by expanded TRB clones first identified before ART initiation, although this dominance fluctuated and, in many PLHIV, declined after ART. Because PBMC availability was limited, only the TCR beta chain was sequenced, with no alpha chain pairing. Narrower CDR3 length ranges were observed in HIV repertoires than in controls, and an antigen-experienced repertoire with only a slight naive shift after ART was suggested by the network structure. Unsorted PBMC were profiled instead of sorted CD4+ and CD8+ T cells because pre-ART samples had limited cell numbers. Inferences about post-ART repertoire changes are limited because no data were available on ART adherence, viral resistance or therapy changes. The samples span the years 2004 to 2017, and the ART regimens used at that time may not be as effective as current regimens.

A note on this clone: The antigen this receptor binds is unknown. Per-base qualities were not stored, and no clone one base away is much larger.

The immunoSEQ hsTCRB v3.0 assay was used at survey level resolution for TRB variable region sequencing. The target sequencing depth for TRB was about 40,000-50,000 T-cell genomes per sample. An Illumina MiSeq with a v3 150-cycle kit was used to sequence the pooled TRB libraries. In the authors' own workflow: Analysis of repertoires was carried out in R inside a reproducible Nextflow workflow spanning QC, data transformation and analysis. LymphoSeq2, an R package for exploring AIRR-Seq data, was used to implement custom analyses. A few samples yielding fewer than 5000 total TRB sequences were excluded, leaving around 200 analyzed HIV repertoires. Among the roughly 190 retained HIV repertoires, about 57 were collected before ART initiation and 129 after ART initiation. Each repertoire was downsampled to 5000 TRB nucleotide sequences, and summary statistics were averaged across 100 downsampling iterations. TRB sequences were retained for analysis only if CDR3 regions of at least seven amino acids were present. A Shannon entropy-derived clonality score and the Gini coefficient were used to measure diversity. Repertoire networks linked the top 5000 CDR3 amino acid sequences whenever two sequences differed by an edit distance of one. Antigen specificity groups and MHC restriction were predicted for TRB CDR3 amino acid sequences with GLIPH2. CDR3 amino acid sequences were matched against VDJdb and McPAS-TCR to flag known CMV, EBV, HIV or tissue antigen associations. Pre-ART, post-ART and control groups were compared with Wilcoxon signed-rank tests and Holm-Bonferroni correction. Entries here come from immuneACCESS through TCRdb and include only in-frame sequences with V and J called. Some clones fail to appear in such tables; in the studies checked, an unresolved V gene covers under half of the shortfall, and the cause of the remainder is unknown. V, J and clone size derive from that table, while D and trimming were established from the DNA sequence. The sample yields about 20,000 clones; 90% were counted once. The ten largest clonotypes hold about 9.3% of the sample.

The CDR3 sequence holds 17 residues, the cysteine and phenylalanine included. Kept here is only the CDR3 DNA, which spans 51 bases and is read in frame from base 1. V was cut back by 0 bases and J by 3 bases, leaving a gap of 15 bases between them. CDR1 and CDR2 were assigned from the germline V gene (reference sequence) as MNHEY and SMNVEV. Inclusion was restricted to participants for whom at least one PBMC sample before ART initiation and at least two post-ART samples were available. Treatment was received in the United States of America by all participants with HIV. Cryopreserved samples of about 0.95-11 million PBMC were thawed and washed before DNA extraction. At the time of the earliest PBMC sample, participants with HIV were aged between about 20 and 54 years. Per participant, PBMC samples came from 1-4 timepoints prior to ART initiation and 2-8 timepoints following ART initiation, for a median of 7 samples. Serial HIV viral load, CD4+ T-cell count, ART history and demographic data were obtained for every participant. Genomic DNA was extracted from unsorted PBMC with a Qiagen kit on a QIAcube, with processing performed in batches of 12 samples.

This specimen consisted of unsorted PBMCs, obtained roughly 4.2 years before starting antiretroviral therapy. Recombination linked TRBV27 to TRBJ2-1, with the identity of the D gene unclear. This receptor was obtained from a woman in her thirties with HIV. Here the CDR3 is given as CASSLSTGRVDYNEQFF. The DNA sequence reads TGTGCCAGCAGTTTATCGACGGGCCGAGTAGACTACAATGAGCAGTTCTTC.